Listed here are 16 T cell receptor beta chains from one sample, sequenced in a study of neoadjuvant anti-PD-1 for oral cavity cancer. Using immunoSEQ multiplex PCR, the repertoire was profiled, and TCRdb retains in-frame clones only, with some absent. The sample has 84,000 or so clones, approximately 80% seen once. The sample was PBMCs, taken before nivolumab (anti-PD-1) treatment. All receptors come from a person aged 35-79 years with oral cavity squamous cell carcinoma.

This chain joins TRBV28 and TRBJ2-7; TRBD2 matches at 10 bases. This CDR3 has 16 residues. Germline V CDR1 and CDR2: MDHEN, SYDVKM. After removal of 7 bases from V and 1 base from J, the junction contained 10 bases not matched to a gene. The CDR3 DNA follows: TGTGCCAGCACCTACGACGGGACTAGCGTTTCCTACGAGCAGTACTTC. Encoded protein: CASTYDGTSVSYEQYF.

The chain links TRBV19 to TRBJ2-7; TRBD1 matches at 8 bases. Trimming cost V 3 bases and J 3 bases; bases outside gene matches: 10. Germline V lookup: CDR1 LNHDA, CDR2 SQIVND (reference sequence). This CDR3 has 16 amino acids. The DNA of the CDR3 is TGTGCCAGTAGTATCCTTGGACAGGGTGGAATCTACGAGCAGTACTTC. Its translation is CASSILGQGGIYEQYF. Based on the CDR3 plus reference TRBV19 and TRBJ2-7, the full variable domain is DGGITQSPKYLFRKEGQNVTLSCEQNLNHDAMYWYRQDPGQGLRLIYYSQIVNDFQKGDIAEGYSVSREKKESFPLTVTSAQKNPTAFYLCASSILGQGGIYEQYFGPGTRLTVT.

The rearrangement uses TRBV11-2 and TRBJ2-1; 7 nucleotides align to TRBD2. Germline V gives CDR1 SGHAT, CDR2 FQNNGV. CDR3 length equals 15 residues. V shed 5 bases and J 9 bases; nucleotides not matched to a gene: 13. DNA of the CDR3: TGTGCCAGCAGCCAGCTCCCAAGGGCGGGAGCTGAGCAGTTCTTC. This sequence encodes CASSQLPRAGAEQFF.

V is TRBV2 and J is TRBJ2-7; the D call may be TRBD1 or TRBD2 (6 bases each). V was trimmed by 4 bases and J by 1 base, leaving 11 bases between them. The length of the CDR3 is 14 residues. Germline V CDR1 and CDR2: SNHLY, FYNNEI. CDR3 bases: TGTGCCAGCAGTGCGGGGGCGGGTTCCTACGAGCAGTACTTC. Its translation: CASSAGAGSYEQYF.

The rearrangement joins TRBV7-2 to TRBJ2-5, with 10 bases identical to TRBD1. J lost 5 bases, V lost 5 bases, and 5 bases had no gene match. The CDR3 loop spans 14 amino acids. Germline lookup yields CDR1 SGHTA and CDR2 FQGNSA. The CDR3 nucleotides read TGTGCCAGCAGCACTGGACAGGGGGGGGAGACCCAGTACTTC. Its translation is CASSTGQGGETQYF.

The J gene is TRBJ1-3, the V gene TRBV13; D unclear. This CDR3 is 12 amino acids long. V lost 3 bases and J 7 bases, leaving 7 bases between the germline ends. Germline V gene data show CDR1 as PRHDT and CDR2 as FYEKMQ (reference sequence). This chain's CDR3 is CASSLTRNTIYF. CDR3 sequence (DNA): TGTGCCAGCAGCTTGACCCGGAACACCATATATTTT.

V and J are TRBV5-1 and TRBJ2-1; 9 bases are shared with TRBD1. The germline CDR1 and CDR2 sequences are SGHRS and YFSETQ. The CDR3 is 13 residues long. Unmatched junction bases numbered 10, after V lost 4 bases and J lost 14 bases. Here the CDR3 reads CASSITSGQGEFF. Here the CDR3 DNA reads TGCGCCAGCAGCATAACGTCGGGACAGGGAGAGTTCTTC.

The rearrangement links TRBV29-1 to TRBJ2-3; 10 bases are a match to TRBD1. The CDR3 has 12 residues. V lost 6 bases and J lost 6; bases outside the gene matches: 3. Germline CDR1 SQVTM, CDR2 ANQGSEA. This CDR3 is CSVDRGTDTQYF. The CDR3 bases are TGCAGCGTGGACAGGGGGACGGATACGCAGTATTTT.

CDR3 region: CASSAGHNEQFF. CDR3 DNA: TGCGCCAGCAGTGCCGGCCACAATGAGCAGTTCTTC. The chain couples TRBV10-1 to TRBJ2-1; D remains unclear. This CDR3 region has 12 residues. Between the trimmed V and J ends, which lost 4 bases and 5 bases, there was a span of 6 bases. Per the germline V gene, CDR1 is WNHNN and CDR2 is SYGVQD (reference sequence).

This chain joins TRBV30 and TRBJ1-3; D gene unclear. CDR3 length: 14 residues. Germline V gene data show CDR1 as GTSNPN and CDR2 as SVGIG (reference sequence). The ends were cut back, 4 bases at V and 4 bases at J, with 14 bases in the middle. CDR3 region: CAWNRPGAGNTIYF. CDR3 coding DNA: TGTGCCTGGAACCGACCGGGCGCCGGAAACACCATATATTTT.

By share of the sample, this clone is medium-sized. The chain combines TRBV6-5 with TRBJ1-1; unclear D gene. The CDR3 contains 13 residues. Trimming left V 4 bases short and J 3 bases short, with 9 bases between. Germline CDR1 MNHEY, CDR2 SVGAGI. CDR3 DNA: TGTGCCAGCAGTTTTGGGCGGGACACTGAAGCTTTCTTT. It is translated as CASSFGRDTEAFF.

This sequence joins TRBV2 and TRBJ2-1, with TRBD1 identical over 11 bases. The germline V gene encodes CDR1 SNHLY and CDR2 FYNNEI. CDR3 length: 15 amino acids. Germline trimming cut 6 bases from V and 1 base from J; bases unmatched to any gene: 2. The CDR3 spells CASRRDRGSYNEQFF. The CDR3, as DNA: TGTGCCAGCAGGCGGGACAGGGGGTCCTACAATGAGCAGTTCTTC.

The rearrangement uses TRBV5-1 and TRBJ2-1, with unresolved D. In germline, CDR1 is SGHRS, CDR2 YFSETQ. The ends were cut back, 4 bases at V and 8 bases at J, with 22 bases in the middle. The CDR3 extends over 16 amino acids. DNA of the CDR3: TGCGCCAGCAGCCTGATGGGGTCGGAGAAGGGCTATGAGCAGTTCTTC. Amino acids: CASSLMGSEKGYEQFF.

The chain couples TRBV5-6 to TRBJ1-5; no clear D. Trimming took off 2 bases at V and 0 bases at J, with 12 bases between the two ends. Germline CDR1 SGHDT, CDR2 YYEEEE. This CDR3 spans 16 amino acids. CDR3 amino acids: CASSFSSGNSNQPQHF. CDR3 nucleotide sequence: TGTGCCAGCAGCTTTTCCTCCGGTAATAGCAATCAGCCCCAGCATTTT.

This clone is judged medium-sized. Here the CDR3 DNA reads TGTGCCAGTAGTATGGGACAGTCCGGGGCCTACGAGCAGTACTTC. Amino acid sequence: CASSMGQSGAYEQYF. The rearrangement uses TRBV19 and TRBJ2-7, with TRBD1 identical over 7 bases. Germline trimming cut 3 bases from V and 2 bases from J; bases unmatched to any gene: 7. The CDR3 has 15 residues. CDR1 and CDR2 (germline): LNHDA, SQIVND (reference sequence).

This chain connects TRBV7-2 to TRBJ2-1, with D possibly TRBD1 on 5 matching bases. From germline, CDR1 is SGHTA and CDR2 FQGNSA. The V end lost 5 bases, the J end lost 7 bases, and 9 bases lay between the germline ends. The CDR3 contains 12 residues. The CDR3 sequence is CASSRTLNEQFF. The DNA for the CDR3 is TGTGCCAGCAGCCGGACACTGAATGAGCAGTTCTTC. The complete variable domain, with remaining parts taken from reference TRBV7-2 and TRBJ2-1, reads GAGVSQSPSNKVTEKGKDVELRCDPISGHTALYWYRQSLGQGLEFLIYFQGNSAPDKSGLPSDRFSAERTGGSVSTLTIQRTQQEDSAVYLCASSRTLNEQFFGPGTRLTVL.